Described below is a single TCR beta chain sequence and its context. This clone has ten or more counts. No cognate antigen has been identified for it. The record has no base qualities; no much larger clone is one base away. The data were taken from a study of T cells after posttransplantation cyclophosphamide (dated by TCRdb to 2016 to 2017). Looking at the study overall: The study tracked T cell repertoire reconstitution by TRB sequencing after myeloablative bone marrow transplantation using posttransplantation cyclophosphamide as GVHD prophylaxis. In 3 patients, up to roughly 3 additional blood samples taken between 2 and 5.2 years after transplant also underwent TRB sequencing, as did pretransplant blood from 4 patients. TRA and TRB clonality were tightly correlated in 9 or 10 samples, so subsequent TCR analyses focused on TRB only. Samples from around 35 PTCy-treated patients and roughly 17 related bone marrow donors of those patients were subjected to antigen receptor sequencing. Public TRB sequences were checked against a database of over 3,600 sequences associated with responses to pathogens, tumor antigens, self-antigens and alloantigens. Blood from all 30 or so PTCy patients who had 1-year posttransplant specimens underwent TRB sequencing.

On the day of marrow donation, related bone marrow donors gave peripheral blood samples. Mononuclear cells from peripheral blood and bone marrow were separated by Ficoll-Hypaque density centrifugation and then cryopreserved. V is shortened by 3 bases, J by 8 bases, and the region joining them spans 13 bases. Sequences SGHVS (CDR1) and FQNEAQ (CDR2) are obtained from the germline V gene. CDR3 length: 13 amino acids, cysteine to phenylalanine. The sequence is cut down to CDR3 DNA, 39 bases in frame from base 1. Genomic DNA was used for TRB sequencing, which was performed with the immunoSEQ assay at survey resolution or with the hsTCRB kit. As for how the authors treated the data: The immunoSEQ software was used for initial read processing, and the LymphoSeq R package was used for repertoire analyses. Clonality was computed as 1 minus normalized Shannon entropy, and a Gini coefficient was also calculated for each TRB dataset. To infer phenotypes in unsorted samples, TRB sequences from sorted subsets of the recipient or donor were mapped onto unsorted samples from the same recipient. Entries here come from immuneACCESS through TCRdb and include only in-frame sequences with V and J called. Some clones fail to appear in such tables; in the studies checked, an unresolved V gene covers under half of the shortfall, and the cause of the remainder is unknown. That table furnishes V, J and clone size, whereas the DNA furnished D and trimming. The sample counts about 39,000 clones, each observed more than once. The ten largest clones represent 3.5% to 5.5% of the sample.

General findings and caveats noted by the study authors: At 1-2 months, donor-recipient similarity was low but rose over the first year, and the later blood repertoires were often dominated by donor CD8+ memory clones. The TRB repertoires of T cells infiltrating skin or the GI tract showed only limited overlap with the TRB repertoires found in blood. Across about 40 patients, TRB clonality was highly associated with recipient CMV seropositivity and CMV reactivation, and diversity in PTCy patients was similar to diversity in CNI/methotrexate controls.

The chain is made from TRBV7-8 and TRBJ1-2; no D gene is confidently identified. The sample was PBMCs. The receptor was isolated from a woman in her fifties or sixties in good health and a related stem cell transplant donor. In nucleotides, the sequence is TGTGCCAGCAGCTTGGCTATATCGGGGGGCTACACCTTC. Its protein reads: CASSLAISGGYTF.